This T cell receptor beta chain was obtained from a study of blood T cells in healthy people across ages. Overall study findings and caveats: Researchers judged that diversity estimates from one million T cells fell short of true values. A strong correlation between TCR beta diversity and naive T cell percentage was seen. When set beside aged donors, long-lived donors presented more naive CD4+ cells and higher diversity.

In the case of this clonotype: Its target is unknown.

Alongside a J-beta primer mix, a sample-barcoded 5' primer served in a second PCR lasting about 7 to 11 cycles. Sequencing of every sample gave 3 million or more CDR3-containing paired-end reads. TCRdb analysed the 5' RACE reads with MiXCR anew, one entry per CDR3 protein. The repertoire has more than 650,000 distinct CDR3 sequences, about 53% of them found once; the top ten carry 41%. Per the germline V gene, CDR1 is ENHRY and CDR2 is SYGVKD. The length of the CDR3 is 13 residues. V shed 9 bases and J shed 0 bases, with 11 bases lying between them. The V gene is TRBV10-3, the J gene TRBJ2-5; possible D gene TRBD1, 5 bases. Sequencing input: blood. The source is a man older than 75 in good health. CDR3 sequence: CAILADNQETQYF. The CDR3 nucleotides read TGTGCCATATTGGCGGACAACCAAGAGACCCAGTACTTC.